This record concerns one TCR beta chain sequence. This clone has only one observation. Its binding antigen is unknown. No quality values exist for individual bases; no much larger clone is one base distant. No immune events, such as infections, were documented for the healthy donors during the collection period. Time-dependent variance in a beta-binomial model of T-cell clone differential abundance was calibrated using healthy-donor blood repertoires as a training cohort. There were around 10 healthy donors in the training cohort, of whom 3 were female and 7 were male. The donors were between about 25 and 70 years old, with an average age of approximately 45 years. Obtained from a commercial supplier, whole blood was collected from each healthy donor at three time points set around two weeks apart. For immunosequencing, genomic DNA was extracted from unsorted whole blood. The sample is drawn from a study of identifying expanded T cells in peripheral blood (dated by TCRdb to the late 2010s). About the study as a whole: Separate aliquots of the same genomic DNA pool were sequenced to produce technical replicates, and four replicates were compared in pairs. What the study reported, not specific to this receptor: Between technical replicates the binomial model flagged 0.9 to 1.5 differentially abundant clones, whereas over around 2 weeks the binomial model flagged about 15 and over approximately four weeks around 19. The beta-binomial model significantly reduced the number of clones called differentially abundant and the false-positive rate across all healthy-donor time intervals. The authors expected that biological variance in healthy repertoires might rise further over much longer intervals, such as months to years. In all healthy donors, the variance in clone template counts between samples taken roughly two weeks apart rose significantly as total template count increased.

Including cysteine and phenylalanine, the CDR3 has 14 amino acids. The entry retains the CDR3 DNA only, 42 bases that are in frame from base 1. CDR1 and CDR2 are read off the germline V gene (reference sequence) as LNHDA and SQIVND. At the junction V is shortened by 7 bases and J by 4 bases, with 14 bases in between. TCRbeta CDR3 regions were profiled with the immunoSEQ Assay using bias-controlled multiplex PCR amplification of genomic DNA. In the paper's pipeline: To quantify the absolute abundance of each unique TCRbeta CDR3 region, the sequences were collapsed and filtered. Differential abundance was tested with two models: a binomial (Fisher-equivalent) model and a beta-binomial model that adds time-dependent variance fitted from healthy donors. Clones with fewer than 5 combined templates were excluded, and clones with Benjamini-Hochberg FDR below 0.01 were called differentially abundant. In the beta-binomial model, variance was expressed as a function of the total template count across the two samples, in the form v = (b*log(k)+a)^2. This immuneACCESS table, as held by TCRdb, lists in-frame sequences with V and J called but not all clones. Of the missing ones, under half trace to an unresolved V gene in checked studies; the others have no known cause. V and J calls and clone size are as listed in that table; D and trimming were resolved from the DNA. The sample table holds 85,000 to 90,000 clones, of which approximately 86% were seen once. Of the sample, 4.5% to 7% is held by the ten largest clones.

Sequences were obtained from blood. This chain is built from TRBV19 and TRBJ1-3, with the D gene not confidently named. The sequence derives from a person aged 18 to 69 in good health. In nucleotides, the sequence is TGTGCCAGTACCCGGGCCTCCACCGGAAACACCATATATTTT. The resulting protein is CASTRASTGNTIYF.